The rows below give T cell receptor beta chains drawn from one sample of a study of T cell clones after liver transplantation. TCRdb keeps only in-frame clones here, not all; method: immunoSEQ multiplex PCR. Of over 60,000 clones listed, approximately 80% are singletons. The sequenced sample was CD4+ T cells from blood, obtained before liver transplant. These receptors were obtained from a human donor who received a liver transplant. CDR3s include the opening cysteine and the closing phenylalanine or tryptophan. The D gene is left open where the match is weak. Some rows have no size entry. The others give once, few or many, or a class for an expanded clone.

v_call: TRBV18; j_call: TRBJ2-7; d_call: NA; clone_size: few; cdr3_length: 11; cdr3_nt: TGTGCCAGCTCAGAACACCACGAGCAGTACTTC; cdr3_aa: CASSEHHEQYF
v_call: TRBV7-2; j_call: TRBJ1-2; d_call: NA; clone_size: NA; cdr3_length: 14; cdr3_nt: TGTGCCAGCAGCTTTCTAATAGGGGTGGATGGCTACACCTTC; cdr3_aa: CASSFLIGVDGYTF
v_call: TRBV6-5; j_call: TRBJ2-1; d_call: TRBD1; clone_size: NA; cdr3_length: 16; cdr3_nt: TGTGCCAGCAGTTTTACTAGACAGGGGAGGTACAATGAGCAGTTCTTC; cdr3_aa: CASSFTRQGRYNEQFF
v_call: TRBV6-6; j_call: TRBJ1-3; d_call: NA; clone_size: NA; cdr3_length: 16; cdr3_nt: TGTGCCAGCAGTTACTCGATCGCGGCTTCTGGAAACACCATATATTTT; cdr3_aa: CASSYSIAASGNTIYF
v_call: TRBV6-1; j_call: TRBJ1-4; d_call: NA; clone_size: few; cdr3_length: 15; cdr3_nt: TGTGCCAGCAGTGAATCCGGGACTCCAGATGAAAAACTGTTTTTT; cdr3_aa: CASSESGTPDEKLFF
v_call: TRBV7-2; j_call: TRBJ2-4; d_call: NA; clone_size: NA; cdr3_length: 13; cdr3_nt: TGTGCCAGCAGCTTATGGGTGGGAAACATTCAGTACTTC; cdr3_aa: CASSLWVGNIQYF
v_call: TRBV10-2; j_call: TRBJ1-5; d_call: NA; clone_size: NA; cdr3_length: 14; cdr3_nt: TGCGCCAGCAGTGACGGACTAGAGGCTCAGCCCCAGCATTTT; cdr3_aa: CASSDGLEAQPQHF
v_call: TRBV19; j_call: TRBJ1-1; d_call: NA; clone_size: NA; cdr3_length: 15; cdr3_nt: TGTGCCAGTAGTATAGGAGCCAATAGAGGCACTGAAGCTTTCTTT; cdr3_aa: CASSIGANRGTEAFF
v_call: TRBV7-9; j_call: TRBJ2-2; d_call: NA; clone_size: NA; cdr3_length: 14; cdr3_nt: TGTGCCAGCAGCTTACCCAGGAACACCGGGGAGCTGTTTTTT; cdr3_aa: CASSLPRNTGELFF
v_call: TRBV5-1; j_call: TRBJ2-4; d_call: TRBD1; clone_size: NA; cdr3_length: 17; cdr3_nt: TGCGCCAGCAGCATAGGGACAGGGGGCGCCAAGAAAAGCCGGGAGTACTTC; cdr3_aa: CASSIGTGGAKKSREYF
v_call: TRBV21-1; j_call: TRBJ2-7; d_call: NA; clone_size: NA; cdr3_length: 14; cdr3_nt: TGTGCCAGCAGGGTGGCGGGAGACCCCTACGAGCAGTACTTC; cdr3_aa: CASRVAGDPYEQYF
v_call: TRBV6-5; j_call: TRBJ2-7; d_call: NA; clone_size: many; cdr3_length: 14; cdr3_nt: TGTGCCAGCAGACCTCACGGGGGCTCCTACGAGCAGTACTTC; cdr3_aa: CASRPHGGSYEQYF
v_call: TRBV30; j_call: TRBJ1-5; d_call: TRBD1; clone_size: NA; cdr3_length: 14; cdr3_nt: TGTGCCTGGAGTGCCCTACAGGGGGCGCGGCCCCAGCATTTT; cdr3_aa: CAWSALQGARPQHF
v_call: TRBV14; j_call: TRBJ1-3; d_call: NA; clone_size: NA; cdr3_length: 14; cdr3_nt: TGTGCCAGCAGCCCCACGTTGACTGGAAACACCATATATTTT; cdr3_aa: CASSPTLTGNTIYF
v_call: TRBV11-2; j_call: TRBJ2-3; d_call: TRBD2; clone_size: NA; cdr3_length: 15; cdr3_nt: TGTGCCAGCAGCTTATACCTAGCGGGGAAGGATACGCAGTATTTT; cdr3_aa: CASSLYLAGKDTQYF